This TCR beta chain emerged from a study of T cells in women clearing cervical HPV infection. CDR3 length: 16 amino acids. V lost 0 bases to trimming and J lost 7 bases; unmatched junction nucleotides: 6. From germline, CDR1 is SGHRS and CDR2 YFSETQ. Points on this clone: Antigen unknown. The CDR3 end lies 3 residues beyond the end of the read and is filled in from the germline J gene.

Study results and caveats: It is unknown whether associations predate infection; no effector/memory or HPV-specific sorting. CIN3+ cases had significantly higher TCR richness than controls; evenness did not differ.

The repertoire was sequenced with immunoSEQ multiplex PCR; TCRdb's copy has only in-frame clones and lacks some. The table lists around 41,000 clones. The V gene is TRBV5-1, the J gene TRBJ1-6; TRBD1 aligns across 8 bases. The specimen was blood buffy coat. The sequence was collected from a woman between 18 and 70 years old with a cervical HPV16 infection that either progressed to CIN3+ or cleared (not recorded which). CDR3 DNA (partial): TGCGCCAGCAGCTTGGACCCAGGGGGCGGCAATTCACCC. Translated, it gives CASSLDPGGGNSP. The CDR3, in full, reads CASSLDPGGGNSPLHF.